The clone carrying this T cell receptor beta chain has only a few counts. Its antigen is unidentified. Trimming removed 4 bases from V and 0 bases from J, with 10 bases in between. Germline CDR1 is SGDLS and CDR2 is YYNGEE. This CDR3 is built from 14 residues. These data belong to a study of cytomegalovirus exposure and HLA in healthy donors. Findings of the study overall: One later analysis, an examination of the 120 validation repertoires, found that first-cohort TCR clusters tended to co-occur in them. A classifier reportedly called cytomegalovirus status with high sensitivity and specificity.

Using immunoSEQ multiplex PCR, the repertoire was profiled, and TCRdb retains in-frame clones only, with some absent. There are about 160,000 clones in the sample; around four fifths occur only once, and around 2% lies in the top ten. This clonotype was sampled from a man in his thirties or forties in good health and CMV-seropositive. The rearrangement joins TRBV9 to TRBJ2-5, with D hard to call. What was sequenced was PBMCs. The CDR3 here is CASSLTPDQETQYF. The CDR3 region has the DNA TGTGCCAGCAGCTTGACTCCAGACCAAGAGACCCAGTACTTC. Together with reference TRBV9 and TRBJ2-5, the CDR3 gives the full variable domain: DSGVTQTPKHLITATGQRVTLRCSPRSGDLSVYWYQQSLDQGLQFLIQYYNGEERAKGNILERFSAQQFPDLHSELNLSSLELGDSALYFCASSLTPDQETQYFGPGTRLLVL.